This record covers a single TCR beta chain. Its matching antigen is unknown. The sample originates from a study of blood T cells in healthy people across ages. General study results and limits: Lack of knowledge of donor CMV status possibly confounded expanded clonotype changes. More naive CD4+ cells and higher diversity were found in long-lived than in aged donors.

The second PCR ran about 6 to 11 cycles with a sample-barcoded 5' primer and J-beta primers. A template-switch adaptor with 12 random nucleotides tagged each cDNA molecule. TCRdb processed the 5' RACE reads anew with MiXCR; each CDR3 protein has one entry. The sample yields around 1,500,000 distinct CDR3 sequences, under 30% seen once. The people who gave samples were healthy Caucasians from Russia, aged roughly 6 to 100. Sequencing input: blood. The origin of this receptor is a woman in her thirties in good health.

Here the CDR3 DNA reads TGTGCCATCAGGACAGTTACGCACCAAGAGACCCAGTACTTC. Translated, it gives CAIRTVTHQETQYF. The chain is built from TRBV10-3 and TRBJ2-5; tentative D call: TRBD1 (5 bases). Germline values: CDR1 ENHRY, CDR2 SYGVKD. V gave up 6 bases and J gave up 0 bases, with 11 bases separating them. The CDR3 has 14 residues.